These T cell receptor beta chains were read from a single sample in a study of cytomegalovirus exposure and HLA in healthy donors. Profiled with immunoSEQ multiplex PCR; TCRdb holds only in-frame clones, not every one. The top ten hold roughly 16% of the sample, which has under 130,000 clones, about an eighth seen once. Material for sequencing was PBMCs. These receptors originate from a man aged 40-55 years in good health and CMV-seropositive. The CDR3 runs from the conserved cysteine through the conserved F or W. Fields, in order: V gene, clone size, D gene, J gene, CDR3 protein, CDR3 DNA. A D gene is named only where the DNA matches it firmly. Clone size is given for some rows only: seen once, a few or many times, or a class if the clone is expanded.

>TRBV19|few|-|TRBJ1-1
CASTLGLSNTEAFF
TGTGCCAGTACCCTAGGCCTCTCGAACACTGAAGCTTTCTTT
>TRBV27|few|-|TRBJ2-2
CASSLEGRVTGELFF
TGTGCCAGCAGTTTAGAGGGTCGTGTCACCGGGGAGCTGTTTTTT
>TRBV27|-|TRBD2|TRBJ2-3
CASSLGTSGRDTQYF
TGTGCCAGCAGCCTAGGGACTAGCGGGAGGGATACGCAGTATTTT
>TRBV2|-|-|TRBJ2-7
CASSEGLGAQYF
TGTGCCAGCAGTGAAGGGTTGGGCGCGCAGTACTTC
>TRBV9|-|TRBD2|TRBJ2-3
CASSGGLAGVGDTQYF
TGTGCCAGCAGCGGGGGGCTAGCGGGAGTTGGGGATACGCAGTATTTT
>TRBV5-1|-|TRBD1|TRBJ2-5
CASSPGTEQGTQYF
TGCGCCAGCAGCCCCGGGACAGAACAAGGGACCCAGTACTTC
>TRBV11-2|few|TRBD1|TRBJ1-1
CASSPSTGGRNTEAFF
TGTGCCAGCAGCCCCAGCACAGGGGGCCGGAACACTGAAGCTTTCTTT
>TRBV4-1|few|TRBD2|TRBJ2-2
CASSLGLARTGELFF
TGCGCCAGCAGCCTTGGACTAGCGAGAACCGGGGAGCTGTTTTTT
>TRBV6-1|few|TRBD2|TRBJ2-5
CASSDPGRGAETQYF
TGTGCCAGCAGTGACCCGGGGAGGGGAGCGGAGACCCAGTACTTC
>TRBV5-4|few|TRBD2|TRBJ2-7
CASSSPTSGDLQYF
TGTGCCAGCAGCTCCCCGACTAGCGGAGATTTGCAGTACTTC
>TRBV5-1|-|TRBD2|TRBJ2-3
CASSLGLAGGRADTQYF
TGCGCCAGCAGCTTGGGACTAGCGGGAGGACGGGCAGATACGCAGTATTTT
>TRBV10-3|-|-|TRBJ2-7
CAIAGYDEQYF
TGTGCCATCGCAGGGTACGACGAGCAGTACTTC
>TRBV2|-|-|TRBJ2-5
CASSVLGTPKETQYF
TGTGCCAGCAGTGTGTTGGGGACACCCAAAGAGACCCAGTACTTC
>TRBV27|few|-|TRBJ2-3
CASSLATSTDTQYF
TGTGCCAGTTCCTTAGCGACTAGCACAGATACGCAGTATTTT
>TRBV9|few|TRBD1|TRBJ1-1
CASSPRTGGWNTEAFF
TGTGCCAGCAGCCCTAGGACAGGGGGTTGGAACACTGAAGCTTTCTTT
>TRBV14|-|-|TRBJ2-1
CASSQVFGVSSYNEQFF
TGTGCCAGCAGCCAAGTGTTCGGAGTTAGCTCCTACAATGAGCAGTTCTTC
>TRBV5-1|-|TRBD1|TRBJ2-7
CASSLDRGDEQYF
TGCGCCAGCAGCTTGGACAGGGGGGACGAGCAGTACTTC
>TRBV6-5|few|-|TRBJ2-7
CASTLEGGQTYEQYF
TGTGCCAGCACCCTAGAGGGCGGGCAAACCTACGAGCAGTACTTC
>TRBV5-1|-|-|TRBJ2-1
CASSFGGTTYNEQFF
TGCGCCAGCAGCTTCGGCGGGACCACCTACAATGAGCAGTTCTTC
>TRBV5-1|few|-|TRBJ2-7
CASTPGIGSAIEQYF
TGCGCCAGCACGCCCGGGATAGGGTCGGCCATCGAGCAGTACTTC
>TRBV4-1|few|-|TRBJ2-5
CASSQERVGETQYF
TGCGCCAGCAGCCAAGAGCGGGTTGGGGAGACCCAGTACTTC
>TRBV7-3|-|TRBD1|TRBJ1-1
CASSLGQGVEAFF
TGTGCCAGCAGCTTAGGGCAGGGGGTCGAAGCTTTCTTT
>TRBV11-2|few|-|TRBJ2-6
CASSLPGSGANVLTF
TGTGCCAGCAGTTTACCCGGCTCTGGGGCCAACGTCCTGACTTTC
>TRBV6-5|few|-|TRBJ1-2
CASSTQGGSNYGYTF
TGTGCCAGCAGTACCCAGGGAGGGTCAAACTATGGCTACACCTTC
>TRBV9|few|TRBD2|TRBJ2-1
CASNSQREVGYNEQFF
TGTGCCAGCAACTCCCAGCGGGAAGTTGGTTACAATGAGCAGTTCTTC
>TRBV4-2|-|-|TRBJ1-1
CASSQDSNTEAFF
TGTGCCAGCAGCCAAGACAGTAACACTGAAGCTTTCTTT
>TRBV7-2|few|TRBD2|TRBJ2-7
CASSHGYGRGGYEQYF
TGTGCCAGCAGCCACGGCTACGGGAGGGGCGGCTACGAGCAGTACTTC
>TRBV11-2|-|-|TRBJ2-3
CASSLERGLDTQYF
TGTGCCAGCAGCTTAGAAAGGGGCTTAGATACGCAGTATTTT
>TRBV5-4|few|TRBD1|TRBJ2-3
CASSLDGQGGTDTQYF
TGTGCCAGCAGCTTAGACGGACAGGGTGGTACAGATACGCAGTATTTT
>TRBV2|-|TRBD2|TRBJ2-7
CASRKGLAGGEQYF
TGTGCCAGCAGGAAGGGACTAGCGGGGGGGGAGCAGTACTTC
>TRBV5-1|-|-|TRBJ2-2
CASSFSSGYRGELFF
TGCGCCAGCAGCTTTTCCAGCGGGTACAGAGGGGAGCTGTTTTTT
>TRBV6-1|-|TRBD2|TRBJ2-5
CASSLSGRGETQYF
TGTGCCAGCAGCCTGAGCGGGAGGGGAGAGACCCAGTACTTC
>TRBV6-1|few|-|TRBJ2-3
CACSWGPDTQYF
TGTGCCTGCTCGTGGGGGCCAGATACGCAGTATTTT
>TRBV7-2|-|-|TRBJ2-7
CASSFQEAYEQYF
TGTGCCAGCAGCTTTCAGGAGGCCTACGAGCAGTACTTC
>TRBV14|-|TRBD2|TRBJ2-7
CASSQAGGGRAAFYEQYF
TGTGCCAGCAGCCAAGCGGGCGGCGGGAGGGCCGCGTTCTACGAGCAGTACTTC
>TRBV7-9|-|-|TRBJ1-2
CASSSSGTSTFSTF
TGTGCCAGCAGCTCATCCGGGACATCGACCTTCTCCACCTTC
>TRBV19|-|TRBD1|TRBJ2-3
CASTEDRVRDTQYF
TGTGCCAGTACCGAGGACAGGGTCAGAGATACGCAGTATTTT
>TRBV11-2|-|-|TRBJ2-2
CASSLERGAGELFF
TGTGCCAGCAGCTTAGAACGCGGGGCCGGGGAGCTGTTTTTT
>TRBV29-1|few|TRBD1|TRBJ1-1
CSVLGQGGTEAFF
TGCAGCGTTTTGGGACAGGGAGGCACTGAAGCTTTCTTT
>TRBV7-9|-|TRBD1|TRBJ2-6
CASSLTGEANVLTF
TGTGCCAGCAGCTTAACAGGGGAGGCCAACGTCCTGACTTTC
>TRBV15|few|-|TRBJ2-3
CATSRVSDTQYF
TGTGCCACCAGCAGAGTGAGTGATACGCAGTATTTT
>TRBV19|once|-|TRBJ1-3
CASSINTAGNTIYF
TGTGCCAGTAGTATTAATACTGCTGGAAACACCATATATTTT
>TRBV6-4|-|TRBD1|TRBJ1-4
CASSRDRGNEKLFF
TGTGCCAGCAGCCGGGACAGGGGCAATGAAAAACTGTTTTTT
>TRBV27|-|-|TRBJ2-3
CASKGRPFTDTQYF
TGTGCCAGCAAAGGGAGGCCATTTACAGATACGCAGTATTTT
>TRBV27|few|-|TRBJ2-7
CASSLGTSYEQYF
TGTGCCAGCAGTTTGGGCACCTCCTACGAGCAGTACTTC
>TRBV29-1|-|-|TRBJ1-3
CSVEGGGNTIYF
TGCAGCGTTGAGGGAGGAGGAAACACCATATATTTT
>TRBV29-1|few|-|TRBJ1-2
CSVRAGRGYGYTF
TGCAGCGTTAGGGCGGGCCGGGGGTATGGCTACACCTTC
>TRBV9|-|-|TRBJ1-5
CASSEAGGNQPQHF
TGTGCCAGCAGCGAGGCAGGTGGCAATCAGCCCCAGCATTTT
>TRBV19|-|TRBD2|TRBJ2-7
CASSSPAGGTYEQYF
TGTGCCAGTAGTAGTCCAGCGGGAGGTACCTACGAGCAGTACTTC
>TRBV6-6|-|-|TRBJ2-5
CASSYRVKPMETQYF
TGTGCCAGCAGTTACCGGGTTAAACCAATGGAGACCCAGTACTTC
>TRBV7-6|few|TRBD1|TRBJ2-5
CASSSRTGGRETQYF
TGTGCCAGCAGCTCAAGGACAGGGGGCAGGGAGACCCAGTACTTC
>TRBV5-5|-|-|TRBJ1-1
CASSLAGVLNTEAFF
TGTGCCAGCAGCTTGGCAGGGGTTCTGAACACTGAAGCTTTCTTT
>TRBV13|-|TRBD2|TRBJ2-1
CASSSQLGTSGVFRAYNEQFF
TGTGCCAGCAGCTCTCAACTGGGGACTAGCGGGGTCTTCAGAGCCTACAATGAGCAGTTCTTC
>TRBV5-1|-|TRBD2|TRBJ2-1
CASSSGVAGYNEQFF
TGCGCCAGCAGCTCCGGGGTAGCGGGGTACAATGAGCAGTTCTTC
>TRBV7-2|-|-|TRBJ1-5
CASSNSGTSISNQPQHF
TGTGCCAGCAGCAACAGCGGGACCAGTATCTCAAATCAGCCCCAGCATTTT